This TCR beta chain emerged from a study of T cell responses to AZD1222 COVID-19 vaccine. The CDR3 has 14 residues. The germline CDR1 and CDR2 sequences are GTSNPN and SVGIG (reference sequence). The germline V and J ends were trimmed by 5 bases and 0 bases, with 13 bases remaining between them. Points from the study as a whole: Clonal diversity was possibly underestimated, and the donors were mostly white British, with more females. Seropositive at baseline were only a handful of AZD1222 recipients.

Measured with immunoSEQ multiplex PCR; TCRdb has only the in-frame clones, and not every one. The sample lists some 130,000 clones; approximately 85% were seen once. Notes on this clone: Its antigen remains unknown.

The J gene is TRBJ1-1, the V gene TRBV30, with D possibly being TRBD1 (5 bases). The sample consisted of peripheral blood, taken 28 days after the second dose of the MenACWY control vaccine. The clonotype was recovered from an adult who received the MenACWY meningococcal vaccine as a control. CDR3 nucleotide sequence: TGTGCCTGGTTTCGGACACCCATGAACACTGAAGCTTTCTTT. Amino acid sequence: CAWFRTPMNTEAFF.